A selection of T cell receptor beta chains follows, all from one sample in a study of radiotherapy plus CTLA-4 blockade in lung cancer. Sequenced by immunoSEQ multiplex PCR; TCRdb stores in-frame clones only, minus some. There are approximately 100,000 clones in the sample; 80% to 85% occur only once, and around 3.5% lies in the top ten. Specimen: peripheral blood, collected from a patient treated with radiotherapy plus ipilimumab. Receptor source: a human donor with non-small cell lung cancer who had a partial response to radiotherapy plus ipilimumab. The CDR3 runs from the conserved cysteine through the conserved F or W. The order of the fields is V gene, J gene, D gene, clone size, CDR3 DNA, CDR3 protein. The D gene is left open where the match is weak. Size is omitted from some rows. Given values are once, few, many or a class for expanded clones.

v_call: TRBV19; j_call: TRBJ1-1; d_call: NA; clone_size: NA; cdr3_nt: TGTGCCAGTAGTATAACAGGGAGGAACACTGAAGCTTTCTTT; cdr3_aa: CASSITGRNTEAFF
v_call: TRBV19; j_call: TRBJ1-5; d_call: TRBD1; clone_size: NA; cdr3_nt: TGTGCCAGTAGTATAATGGGACAGGGGTTGTCGAGCAATCAGCCCCAGCATTTT; cdr3_aa: CASSIMGQGLSSNQPQHF
v_call: TRBV28; j_call: TRBJ2-1; d_call: TRBD2; clone_size: once; cdr3_nt: TGTGCCAGCAGTGGATGGACTAGCGGGGTTAATGAGCAGTTCTTC; cdr3_aa: CASSGWTSGVNEQFF
v_call: TRBV10-2; j_call: TRBJ2-1; d_call: TRBD2; clone_size: NA; cdr3_nt: TGCGCCAGCAGAGGACTAGCACCAACCAATGAGCAGTTCTTC; cdr3_aa: CASRGLAPTNEQFF
v_call: TRBV7-9; j_call: TRBJ2-3; d_call: TRBD1; clone_size: NA; cdr3_nt: TGTGCCAGCAGCCCAGGACAGGGGGCCGATACGCAGTATTTT; cdr3_aa: CASSPGQGADTQYF
v_call: TRBV29-1; j_call: TRBJ2-7; d_call: NA; clone_size: NA; cdr3_nt: TGCAGCGTTGAAGATCGGAAGCAGGGATACACCTACGAGCAGTACTTC; cdr3_aa: CSVEDRKQGYTYEQYF
v_call: TRBV7-8; j_call: TRBJ2-1; d_call: NA; clone_size: NA; cdr3_nt: TGTGCCAGCAGCTTAGACCGGGAGAGGGGCAATGAGCAGTTCTTC; cdr3_aa: CASSLDRERGNEQFF
v_call: TRBV11-2; j_call: TRBJ1-2; d_call: NA; clone_size: NA; cdr3_nt: TGTGCCAGCAGCTTAGAAAGGAACAGGGCCGCTGGCTACACCTTC; cdr3_aa: CASSLERNRAAGYTF
v_call: TRBV27; j_call: TRBJ1-1; d_call: TRBD1; clone_size: once; cdr3_nt: TGTGCCAGCAGTGTCCAGGGGGGAACTGAAGCTTTCTTT; cdr3_aa: CASSVQGGTEAFF
v_call: TRBV2; j_call: TRBJ2-5; d_call: NA; clone_size: NA; cdr3_nt: TGTGCCAGCAGTCTTGAACCGGGATCTCAAGAGACCCAGTACTTC; cdr3_aa: CASSLEPGSQETQYF
v_call: TRBV9; j_call: TRBJ2-1; d_call: NA; clone_size: NA; cdr3_nt: TGTGCCAGCAGCGTAGAGCCGCTAGATGCCAATGAGCAGTTCTTC; cdr3_aa: CASSVEPLDANEQFF
v_call: TRBV9; j_call: TRBJ2-5; d_call: TRBD2; clone_size: NA; cdr3_nt: TGTGCCAGCAGTCTTAGCGGGTTTCAAGAGACCCAGTACTTC; cdr3_aa: CASSLSGFQETQYF
v_call: TRBV18; j_call: TRBJ2-7; d_call: TRBD1; clone_size: NA; cdr3_nt: TGTGCCAGCTCCCAACCGGGACAGGGTGGGCTCGAGCAGTACTTC; cdr3_aa: CASSQPGQGGLEQYF
v_call: TRBV18; j_call: TRBJ2-3; d_call: NA; clone_size: NA; cdr3_nt: TGTGCCAGCTCACGTGCGGGAGATACGCAGTATTTT; cdr3_aa: CASSRAGDTQYF
v_call: TRBV27; j_call: TRBJ1-1; d_call: NA; clone_size: NA; cdr3_nt: TGTGCCAGCAGCTGGGGCAGGGAGGGCACTGAAGCTTTCTTT; cdr3_aa: CASSWGREGTEAFF
v_call: TRBV30; j_call: TRBJ1-4; d_call: NA; clone_size: many; cdr3_nt: TGTGCCTGGAGTCGGGGTTCTAATGAAAAACTGTTTTTT; cdr3_aa: CAWSRGSNEKLFF
v_call: TRBV28; j_call: TRBJ2-5; d_call: NA; clone_size: once; cdr3_nt: TGTGCCAGCAGTTTACTCCTGGCGGTTGAGACCCAGTACTTC; cdr3_aa: CASSLLLAVETQYF
v_call: TRBV7-6; j_call: TRBJ2-1; d_call: TRBD2; clone_size: NA; cdr3_nt: TGTGCCAGCAGCTTAGCGGTGGCGGGAGTGAGAGGGTCGGTTGGTGAGCAGTTCTTC; cdr3_aa: CASSLAVAGVRGSVGEQFF
v_call: TRBV5-6; j_call: TRBJ2-7; d_call: NA; clone_size: NA; cdr3_nt: TGTGCCAGCAGCTTGTTACTCTACGAGCAGTACTTC; cdr3_aa: CASSLLLYEQYF
v_call: TRBV6-1; j_call: TRBJ1-5; d_call: TRBD1; clone_size: NA; cdr3_nt: TGTGCCAGCAAAAAGCCGGGACAGAGCAATCAGCCCCAGCATTTT; cdr3_aa: CASKKPGQSNQPQHF
v_call: TRBV5-1; j_call: TRBJ2-7; d_call: TRBD2; clone_size: NA; cdr3_nt: TGCGCCAGCAGCTTGGCCGCGTCTAGCGGCTCCTACGAGCAGTACTTC; cdr3_aa: CASSLAASSGSYEQYF
v_call: TRBV27; j_call: TRBJ2-7; d_call: NA; clone_size: NA; cdr3_nt: TGTGCCAGCAGCTATCGCTACGAGCAGTACTTC; cdr3_aa: CASSYRYEQYF
v_call: TRBV7-9; j_call: TRBJ2-7; d_call: NA; clone_size: NA; cdr3_nt: TGTGCCAGCAGCTTAGGAGCGGGTTCCTACGAGCAGTACTTC; cdr3_aa: CASSLGAGSYEQYF
v_call: TRBV7-3; j_call: TRBJ2-7; d_call: TRBD2; clone_size: NA; cdr3_nt: TGTGCCAGCAGCTTAACGGCTAGCGGCTTCTACGAGCAGTACTTC; cdr3_aa: CASSLTASGFYEQYF
v_call: TRBV21-1; j_call: TRBJ2-1; d_call: NA; clone_size: NA; cdr3_nt: TGTGCCAGCAGCAGAACTAAGAATGACAGTAATGAGCAGTTCTTC; cdr3_aa: CASSRTKNDSNEQFF
v_call: TRBV2; j_call: TRBJ2-4; d_call: TRBD2; clone_size: NA; cdr3_nt: TGTGCCAGCATGGGTAGCGGGAGGGCCGCTGCCAAAAACATTCAGTACTTC; cdr3_aa: CASMGSGRAAAKNIQYF
v_call: TRBV28; j_call: TRBJ2-1; d_call: NA; clone_size: NA; cdr3_nt: TGTGCCAGCAGTTTATACGGGAATGGGGACAATGAGCAGTTCTTC; cdr3_aa: CASSLYGNGDNEQFF
v_call: TRBV11-2; j_call: TRBJ1-1; d_call: NA; clone_size: few; cdr3_nt: TGTGCCAGCAGCCCAGCGAGTGGGAGGACGACTGAAGCTTTCTTT; cdr3_aa: CASSPASGRTTEAFF
v_call: TRBV13; j_call: TRBJ2-7; d_call: NA; clone_size: NA; cdr3_nt: TGTGCCAGCAGCCTAGGACAAGCGACAGCTTTCTACGAGCAGTACTTC; cdr3_aa: CASSLGQATAFYEQYF
v_call: TRBV28; j_call: TRBJ2-3; d_call: NA; clone_size: once; cdr3_nt: TGTGCCAGCAGTTTATCCTCTCCGGGGAGGGATACGCAGTATTTT; cdr3_aa: CASSLSSPGRDTQYF
v_call: TRBV11-2; j_call: TRBJ1-1; d_call: NA; clone_size: NA; cdr3_nt: TGTGCCAGCAGCGGGAGAAGAGGGGGGAACACTGAAGCTTTCTTT; cdr3_aa: CASSGRRGGNTEAFF
v_call: TRBV29-1; j_call: TRBJ2-7; d_call: NA; clone_size: NA; cdr3_nt: TGCAGCGTCCCCGGGGGAGCCAACTCCTACGAGCAGTACTTC; cdr3_aa: CSVPGGANSYEQYF
v_call: TRBV7-3; j_call: TRBJ2-5; d_call: NA; clone_size: NA; cdr3_nt: TGTGCCAGCAGCTCGAAGGGAGGTGGGGAGACCCAGTACTTC; cdr3_aa: CASSSKGGGETQYF
v_call: TRBV28; j_call: TRBJ2-3; d_call: TRBD2; clone_size: NA; cdr3_nt: TGTGCCAGCAGTGCAATCTTAGCGGGAGCACGCGATACGCAGTATTTT; cdr3_aa: CASSAILAGARDTQYF
v_call: TRBV5-1; j_call: TRBJ1-3; d_call: NA; clone_size: NA; cdr3_nt: TGCGCCAGCAGCGGTGACGGGAGCTCTGGAAACACCATATATTTT; cdr3_aa: CASSGDGSSGNTIYF
v_call: TRBV18; j_call: TRBJ2-7; d_call: TRBD1; clone_size: NA; cdr3_nt: TGTGCCAGCTCACCCGCACAGGGGTACGAGCAGTACTTC; cdr3_aa: CASSPAQGYEQYF
v_call: TRBV2; j_call: TRBJ2-7; d_call: NA; clone_size: NA; cdr3_nt: TGTGCCAGCAGAACAGAAACTTACTCCTACGAGCAGTACTTC; cdr3_aa: CASRTETYSYEQYF
v_call: TRBV7-3; j_call: TRBJ2-1; d_call: TRBD2; clone_size: NA; cdr3_nt: TGTGCCAGCAGGCTAGCGGGGGGGGACAATGAGCAGTTCTTC; cdr3_aa: CASRLAGGDNEQFF
v_call: TRBV5-6; j_call: TRBJ2-7; d_call: NA; clone_size: NA; cdr3_nt: TGTGCCAGCAGCTTGTATCAGGCGACCTACGAGCAGTACTTC; cdr3_aa: CASSLYQATYEQYF
v_call: TRBV6-5; j_call: TRBJ1-1; d_call: NA; clone_size: NA; cdr3_nt: TGTGCCATCAGTGAGTCTGGGGGGAGCACTGAAGCTTTCTTT; cdr3_aa: CAISESGGSTEAFF
v_call: TRBV7-3; j_call: TRBJ2-5; d_call: TRBD2; clone_size: NA; cdr3_nt: TGTGCCAGCAGTCTGACACTAGCGGGCACCCAGTACTTC; cdr3_aa: CASSLTLAGTQYF
v_call: TRBV6-5; j_call: TRBJ1-2; d_call: TRBD1; clone_size: NA; cdr3_nt: TGTGCCAGCAGACCCCCGGGACAGAACTATGGCTACACCTTC; cdr3_aa: CASRPPGQNYGYTF
v_call: TRBV5-4; j_call: TRBJ2-7; d_call: TRBD2; clone_size: NA; cdr3_nt: TGTGCCAGCAGCGGCGGGGGTAGCGGGAACTACGAGCAGTACTTC; cdr3_aa: CASSGGGSGNYEQYF
v_call: TRBV9; j_call: TRBJ2-1; d_call: TRBD2; clone_size: NA; cdr3_nt: TGTGCCAGCAGCACCGGACTAGCAGCCTACAATGAGCAGTTCTTC; cdr3_aa: CASSTGLAAYNEQFF
v_call: TRBV6-1; j_call: TRBJ1-5; d_call: NA; clone_size: NA; cdr3_nt: TGTGCCAGCAGAGCGGTGGAACGGGGCAATCAGCCCCAGCATTTT; cdr3_aa: CASRAVERGNQPQHF
v_call: TRBV5-1; j_call: TRBJ2-3; d_call: NA; clone_size: NA; cdr3_nt: TGCGCCAGCAGCTTGGGGGCAGGCAGCACAGATACGCAGTATTTT; cdr3_aa: CASSLGAGSTDTQYF
v_call: TRBV5-1; j_call: TRBJ2-3; d_call: TRBD1; clone_size: once; cdr3_nt: TGCGCCAGCAGCGGACAGGGGTCAGATACGCAGTATTTT; cdr3_aa: CASSGQGSDTQYF
v_call: TRBV19; j_call: TRBJ2-5; d_call: NA; clone_size: NA; cdr3_nt: TGTGCCAGTCTAAGACGAGCGGAACCTCAAGAGACCCAGTACTTC; cdr3_aa: CASLRRAEPQETQYF
v_call: TRBV9; j_call: TRBJ1-6; d_call: TRBD1; clone_size: NA; cdr3_nt: TGTGCCAGCAGCTCAGGGACAGTTTCTAATTCACCCCTCCACTTT; cdr3_aa: CASSSGTVSNSPLHF
v_call: TRBV28; j_call: TRBJ2-5; d_call: TRBD1; clone_size: NA; cdr3_nt: TGTGCCAGCAGCCCCCCTGGGGGGACAGGGGGCCAGGGGACCCAGTACTTC; cdr3_aa: CASSPPGGTGGQGTQYF
v_call: TRBV27; j_call: TRBJ1-6; d_call: NA; clone_size: NA; cdr3_nt: TGTGCCAGCAGTGGACACAGAGACTCCTATAATTCACCCCTCCACTTT; cdr3_aa: CASSGHRDSYNSPLHF
v_call: TRBV6-5; j_call: TRBJ1-1; d_call: NA; clone_size: few; cdr3_nt: TGTGCCAGCAGTGAAGTTAGGAGCACTGAAGCTTTCTTT; cdr3_aa: CASSEVRSTEAFF
v_call: TRBV28; j_call: TRBJ1-2; d_call: NA; clone_size: NA; cdr3_nt: TGTGCCAGCAGAGTCGGTAGAGATACTTATGGCTACACCTTC; cdr3_aa: CASRVGRDTYGYTF